These T cell receptor beta chains were read from a single sample in a study of vaccination and CD4 T cells after COVID-19. Their antigens remain unidentified. TCRdb passed the PCR reads through MiXCR, listing each CDR3 protein once. The data show approximately 11,000 distinct CDR3 sequences, around 27% seen once. This specimen was CD4+ T cells from blood, cultured in vitro, taken before SARS-CoV-2 vaccination. All receptors come from a human donor who received a COVID-19 vaccine. Each CDR3 is given with its conserved first and last residue. The order of the fields is V gene, J gene, D gene, clone size, CDR3 DNA, CDR3 protein. D genes are given only for firm matches. Size values are once, few and many counts, or a class for expanded clones, and some rows have none.

TRBV19,TRBJ1-6,TRBD1,few,TGTGCCAGTACGGACAGGGCAAACTCACCCCTCCACTTT,CASTDRANSPLHF
TRBV6-1,TRBJ2-1,TRBD2,few,TGTGCCAGCAGTGACGGACTAGGGGTTCGGAGGAGGTTCTTC,CASSDGLGVRRRFF
TRBV20-1,TRBJ1-3,TRBD1,-,TGCAGTGCTAGCAGGGGGCTAGGAAACACCATATATTTT,CSASRGLGNTIYF
TRBV5-1,TRBJ1-2,-,-,TGCGCCAGCAGCTTGAACAGAGGCTATGGCTACACCTTC,CASSLNRGYGYTF
TRBV27,TRBJ1-6,-,few,TGTGCCAGCAGGGCGGTCCGAGGTAATTCACCCCTCCACTTT,CASRAVRGNSPLHF
TRBV6-1,TRBJ1-2,TRBD1,-,TGTGCCAGCAGAGACGACTCGGGACAGTCTAACTATGACTACACCTTC,CASRDDSGQSNYDYTF
TRBV7-2,TRBJ2-5,TRBD1,-,TGTGCCAGCAGCACTTATTGGACAGGGGGACAAGAGACCCAGTACTTC,CASSTYWTGGQETQYF
TRBV12-3/TRBV12-4,TRBJ1-1,-,-,TGTGCCAGCAGATCAGTCCGAGGACTGATCATGAACACTGAAGCTTTCTTT,CASRSVRGLIMNTEAFF
TRBV24-1,TRBJ2-2,-,few,TGTGCCACCAGTGACTATTACACCGGGGAGCTGTTTTTT,CATSDYYTGELFF
TRBV20-1,TRBJ1-6,TRBD1,few,TGCAGTGCTAGGGAACAGGGGTTCTCACCCCTCCACTTT,CSAREQGFSPLHF
TRBV7-9,TRBJ1-2,-,few,TGTGCCAGCAGCCGCCCCTTGGGGGGCTTAGGGTATGGCTACACCTTC,CASSRPLGGLGYGYTF
TRBV12-3/TRBV12-4,TRBJ2-1,TRBD1,-,TGTGCCAGCAGTTTCTGGACAGGGGGAGATTACAATGAGCAGTTCTTC,CASSFWTGGDYNEQFF
TRBV6-1,TRBJ2-3,-,-,TGTGCCAGCAAACGGGACGGGGACACAGATACGCAGTATTTT,CASKRDGDTDTQYF
TRBV20-1,TRBJ1-1,-,medium-sized,TGCAGTGCTAGAGATCTACGGGGGGCGGGGACTGAAGCTTTCTTT,CSARDLRGAGTEAFF
TRBV5-1,TRBJ2-2,-,-,TGCGCCAGCAGCCTGATCAGCCGCGTTCCCGGGGAGCTGTTTTTT,CASSLISRVPGELFF
TRBV5-4,TRBJ1-2,TRBD1,once,TGTGCCAGCAGCTCGGCGTGGACAGGGGGCGACTATGGCTACACCTTC,CASSSAWTGGDYGYTF
TRBV7-8,TRBJ2-7,TRBD2,few,TGTGCCAGCAGCTTAGCGAAGCAGGGAGGGTCCTACGAGCAGTACTTC,CASSLAKQGGSYEQYF
TRBV24-1,TRBJ2-5,-,few,TGTGCCACCAGTGATCGCCAGGGAGTTGGGGAGACCCAGTACTTC,CATSDRQGVGETQYF
TRBV2,TRBJ1-5,-,few,TGTGCCAGCAGTGAAAAACCCCCAGGGGTGTCCCGCAATCAGCCCCAGCATTTT,CASSEKPPGVSRNQPQHF
TRBV24-1,TRBJ1-4,-,few,TGTGCCACCAGTGAACCCGGAGAGGGGGGAGAAAAACTGTTTTTT,CATSEPGEGGEKLFF
TRBV19,TRBJ1-2,-,-,TGTGCCAGTATGCCACGACCTAACTATGGCTACACCTTC,CASMPRPNYGYTF
TRBV25-1,TRBJ2-5,TRBD1,-,TGTGCCAGCAGTGGGACAGGGGTTGAGACCCAGTACTTC,CASSGTGVETQYF
TRBV12-3/TRBV12-4,TRBJ2-1,TRBD2,once,TGTGCCAGCAGGATAGCGGGGAGCTCCTACAATGAGCAGTTCTTC,CASRIAGSSYNEQFF
TRBV18,TRBJ1-5,-,-,TGTGCCAGCTCACCCAGCGGGGGGGATCAGCCCCAGCATTTT,CASSPSGGDQPQHF
TRBV6-1,TRBJ1-2,-,few,TGTGCCAGCAGTGTATCGGCGCAGGGAGCTAACTATGGCTACACCTTC,CASSVSAQGANYGYTF
TRBV7-2,TRBJ2-5,-,-,TGTGCCAGCAGCTCGCCGGGACTGAAGAGGGGGACCCAGTACTTC,CASSSPGLKRGTQYF
TRBV5-1,TRBJ1-5,-,-,TGCGCCAGCAGCACAGGGCTTGATCAGCCCCAGCATTTT,CASSTGLDQPQHF